The sequence of this T cell receptor beta chain was determined in a study of T cell responses to AZD1222 COVID-19 vaccine. Germline loops: CDR1 SGHNT, CDR2 YENEEA. Unmatched junction bases numbered 8, after V lost 4 bases and J lost 6 bases. The CDR3 runs 15 residues. Study findings and constraints: Baseline serology detected seropositivity in only a handful of AZD1222 recipients.

The data were produced by immunoSEQ multiplex PCR, yet TCRdb's version contains in-frame clones alone and is incomplete. The table has 44,000 or so clones, around 80% seen once. Notes on this clone: Antigen unknown.

This sequence joins TRBV11-3 and TRBJ2-2; 7 bases map to TRBD2. This clonotype was obtained from an adult in good health. The source was peripheral blood, collected on day 0 of AZD1222 vaccination. CDR3 sequence: CASSSREERAGELFF. The CDR3, as DNA: TGTGCCAGCAGCTCCCGGGAGGAACGGGCCGGGGAGCTGTTTTTT.